The 32 T cell receptor beta chains in this list originate from one sample, sequenced in a study of blood T cell repertoires in COVID-19. Profiling relied on immunoSEQ multiplex PCR, and the TCRdb table lists in-frame clones only, not all of them. Of 200,000 to 250,000 clones in the sample, about nine tenths were seen once. Sequencing used PBMCs or T cells enriched from blood (not recorded which). The source is a young man with acute COVID-19.

The chain links TRBV9 to TRBJ2-5; TRBD1 matches 8 bases. CDR3 length: 15 amino acids. Germline trimming cut 3 bases from V and 4 bases from J; bases unmatched to any gene: 8. CDR1 is SGDLS and CDR2 is YYNGEE in the germline V gene. CDR3 nucleotides: TGTGCCAGCAGCGGCTACAGGGGGAAAGGAGAGACCCAGTACTTC. This encodes CASSGYRGKGETQYF.

This clone was found once. The DNA of the CDR3 is TGTGCCAGTAGTTCTTCTCCGCTTAGCTCCTACGAGCAGTACTTC. Its translation is CASSSSPLSSYEQYF. The V gene is TRBV19, the J gene TRBJ2-7; D is unclear. Trimming took 5 bases from V and 0 from J, leaving 14 bases between them. Germline V lookup: CDR1 LNHDA, CDR2 SQIVND (reference sequence). The CDR3 is 15 residues long.

The chain employs TRBV10-3 and TRBJ2-7, with TRBD1 matching over 8 bases. Trimming took 0 bases from V and 6 from J; bases not matched to a gene: 10. The CDR3 consists of 16 residues. In germline, CDR1 is ENHRY, CDR2 SYGVKD. The CDR3 is CAISESTGEHLGEQYF. In nucleotides, the CDR3 is TGTGCCATCAGTGAGTCGACAGGGGAACATTTGGGCGAGCAGTACTTC.

The rearrangement joins TRBV4-1 to TRBJ2-6; perhaps TRBD2 as D (5 bases). Germline V lookup: CDR1 MGHRA, CDR2 YSYEKL. This CDR3 contains 15 residues. V was trimmed by 4 bases and J by 0 bases, leaving 7 bases between them. DNA for the CDR3: TGCGCCAGCAGCCTGGACTTCTCTGGGGCCAACGTCCTGACTTTC. It translates to CASSLDFSGANVLTF.

Notes on this clone: Other DNA sequences from this sample encode an identical CDR3 as well. V usage is TRBV24-1 and J usage is TRBJ1-1; no reliable D call. This CDR3 contains 13 residues. In germline, CDR1 is KGHDR, CDR2 SFDVKD. Trimming cost V 4 bases and J 4 bases, with 9 bases left between them. CDR3 region: CATSDLGGTEAFF. The CDR3 coding sequence is TGTGCCACCAGTGACCTAGGCGGCACTGAAGCTTTCTTT.

The chain joins TRBV24-1 to TRBJ1-1, with D perhaps matching TRBD1 (6 bases). The CDR3 length is 13 residues. V was shortened by 4 bases and J by 4 bases, with 9 bases between the two germline ends. The V gene's germline CDR1 is KGHDR and CDR2 SFDVKD. In DNA form, the CDR3 reads TGTGCCACCAGTGAACAAGGGGGCACTGAAGCTTTCTTT. Its protein is CATSEQGGTEAFF.

This chain joins TRBV5-3 and TRBJ2-1, with TRBD2 matching over 8 bases. TRBV5-3 qualifies as an ORF whose function is uncertain. The CDR3 sequence is 16 residues long. With V trimmed by 1 base and J by 2 bases, 5 bases remained unmatched. The CDR3 sequence is CARSLTSGWTYNEQFF. CDR3 DNA: TGTGCCAGAAGCTTGACTAGCGGTTGGACCTACAATGAGCAGTTCTTC.

This chain links TRBV15 with TRBJ2-7; a possible D gene is TRBD2 (6 bases). Germline lookup yields CDR1 LNHNV and CDR2 YYDKDF (reference sequence). The CDR3 runs 13 residues. Trimming took 4 bases from V and 4 from J, leaving 11 bases between them. Here the CDR3 reads CATSTGAGYEQYF. The CDR3 nucleotides are TGTGCCACCAGCACCGGGGCGGGGTACGAGCAGTACTTC.

This clone was recorded a few times. The rearrangement links TRBV11-3 to TRBJ1-1; 7 bases are shared with TRBD1. V was clipped by 5 bases and J by 4 bases; unmatched bases: 4. CDR1 is SGHNT, CDR2 YENEEA, per germline. The CDR3 is 13 residues long. The CDR3 bases are TGTGCCAGCAGCCCAGGGGGTATCACTGAAGCTTTCTTT. It translates to CASSPGGITEAFF.

This sequence joins TRBV10-3 and TRBJ2-7; D may be TRBD1 (5 bases). This CDR3 has 14 residues. Germline V lookup: CDR1 ENHRY, CDR2 SYGVKD. V was shortened by 10 bases and J by 7 bases, with 23 bases between the two germline ends. The CDR3 DNA reads TGTGCCACATCTTTTAGCCAGACAGATGAAGAGCAGTACTTC. Translation gives CATSFSQTDEEQYF.

The genes are TRBV28 and TRBJ2-7; 9 bases are shared with TRBD1. The CDR3 consists of 14 residues. The germline V gene encodes CDR1 MDHEN and CDR2 SYDVKM. Trimming at V came to 7 bases and at J to 6 bases, leaving 10 bases not matched to a gene. CDR3 in amino acids: CASTPGQGTGEQYF. CDR3 sequence (DNA): TGTGCCAGCACCCCGGGACAGGGAACGGGCGAGCAGTACTTC. Drawing the rest from reference TRBV28 and TRBJ2-7, the complete variable domain is DVKVTQSSRYLVKRTGEKVFLECVQDMDHENMFWYRQDPGLGLRLIYFSYDVKMKEKGDIPEGYSVSREKKERFSLILESASTNQTSMYLCASTPGQGTGEQYFGPGTRLTVT.

CDR3 bases: TGTGCCAGCAGCTTTAGGCTCCAGGGGGCTGGGGACTATGGCTACACCTTC. It specifies CASSFRLQGAGDYGYTF. The V gene is TRBV12-1, the J gene TRBJ1-2; the D call of TRBD1 is as the table states it, not checked on the DNA. TRBV12-1 is a pseudogene. CDR3 length equals 17 residues.

This clone was seen once. The V call is TRBV11-3, the J call TRBJ2-1; D unclear. CDR1 is SGHNT, CDR2 YENEEA, per germline. Trimming shortened V by 3 bases and J by 9 bases, and 12 bases separated the two germline ends. The CDR3 sequence is 13 residues long. The CDR3 nucleotides read TGTGCCAGCAGCTTGGATCCAGGCAGTGAGCAGTTCTTC. Encoded protein: CASSLDPGSEQFF.

The gene calls are TRBV19 and TRBJ1-5; 12 nucleotides line up with TRBD1. Looked up from germline, CDR1 is LNHDA and CDR2 is SQIVND (reference sequence). V gave up 6 bases and J gave up 5 bases; unmatched junction bases: 11. The length of the CDR3 is 17 residues. CDR3 coding DNA: TGTGCCAGTAGCCTCGAATACCGGGACAGGGGGCATCAGCCCCAGCATTTT. Translated, it gives CASSLEYRDRGHQPQHF.

J is TRBJ2-7 and V is TRBV28; 10 bases match TRBD1. With 4 bases clipped from V and 3 bases from J, the junction kept 9 bases outside the gene matches. The CDR3 is made up of 16 amino acids. The germline V gene has CDR1 MDHEN and CDR2 SYDVKM. This CDR3 is CASSSSRDRGLYEQYF. The CDR3 DNA reads TGTGCCAGCAGTTCTAGCCGGGACAGGGGACTCTACGAGCAGTACTTC.

The chain joins TRBV19 to TRBJ2-7; D perhaps matches TRBD1 (5 bases). Germline V CDR1 and CDR2: LNHDA, SQIVND (reference sequence). The V and J ends lost 2 bases and 1 base respectively, with 18 bases between them. The CDR3 sequence is 17 residues long. The CDR3, as DNA: TGTGCCAGTAGTATAATTTGGGAAGAACGACAGTCCTACGAGCAGTACTTC. The encoded protein is CASSIIWEERQSYEQYF.

This clone has a single count. The chain has TRBV19 and TRBJ2-1; TRBD2 agrees at 14 bases. Trimming at V came to 10 bases and at J to 9 bases, leaving 11 bases not matched to a gene. Germline values: CDR1 LNHDA, CDR2 SQIVND (reference sequence). The CDR3 spans 15 residues. The CDR3 loop reads CATTGLAGVGGEQFF. As DNA, the CDR3 is TGTGCCACCACGGGACTAGCGGGAGTGGGTGGTGAGCAGTTCTTC.

The V call is TRBV19, the J call TRBJ2-2, with 7 bases lining up with TRBD2. J lost 6 bases, V lost 6 bases, and 7 bases had no gene match. CDR1 is LNHDA, CDR2 SQIVND, per germline (reference sequence). The CDR3 spans 14 residues. In nucleotides, the CDR3 is TGTGCCAGTAGGTCGGGAGGAGGAGCCGGGGAGCTGTTTTTT. Its protein product is CASRSGGGAGELFF.

V gene TRBV7-2 combines with J gene TRBJ2-3; the D is unclear. The V and J ends lost 1 base and 2 bases respectively, with 7 bases between them. Germline V gene data show CDR1 as SGHTA and CDR2 as FQGNSA. This CDR3 has 14 residues. The CDR3 nucleotides are TGTGCCAGCAGCTTAGATTTTATCACAGATACGCAGTATTTT. Encoded protein: CASSLDFITDTQYF. The whole variable domain, filled in from reference TRBV7-2 and TRBJ2-3, reads GAGVSQSPSNKVTEKGKDVELRCDPISGHTALYWYRQSLGQGLEFLIYFQGNSAPDKSGLPSDRFSAERTGGSVSTLTIQRTQQEDSAVYLCASSLDFITDTQYFGPGTRLTVL.

V gene TRBV19 combines with J gene TRBJ1-4; no clear D gene. The CDR3 totals 14 residues. Germline V gives CDR1 LNHDA, CDR2 SQIVND (reference sequence). V lost 4 bases to trimming and J lost 5 bases, with 11 bases between them. This chain's CDR3 is CASSRRYENEKLFF. CDR3 coding DNA: TGTGCCAGTAGTAGGCGGTATGAGAATGAAAAACTGTTTTTT.

This clone was observed a handful of times. The chain recombines TRBV4-1 with TRBJ1-5, with no clear D. This CDR3 comprises 12 residues. V dropped 3 bases and J dropped 4 bases, with 4 bases sitting between them. From germline, CDR1 is MGHRA and CDR2 YSYEKL. The CDR3 protein is CASSHINQPQHF. The CDR3 nucleotides read TGCGCCAGCAGCCATATAAATCAGCCCCAGCATTTT.

This clone was picked up one time. The chain joins TRBV7-6 to TRBJ2-5, with TRBD1 matching over 10 bases. Germline lookup yields CDR1 SGHVS and CDR2 FNYEAQ. The CDR3 is 15 residues long. The J segment lost 2 bases and the V segment lost 5 bases, leaving 5 bases of the junction unmatched. The CDR3 region has the DNA TGTGCCAGCAGCCAAGGACAGGGGGTACAAGAGACCCAGTACTTC. Its protein is CASSQGQGVQETQYF.

This clone was seen only once. V usage is TRBV3-1 (or the pseudogene TRBV3-2) and J usage is TRBJ2-5; no clear D. The V end was cut by 4 bases, the J end by 5 bases, with 8 bases between. CDR1 is LGHDT and CDR2 is YNNKEL in the germline V gene (reference sequence). This CDR3 region has 12 residues. CDR3 in DNA: TGTGCCAGCAGCCCGTCCAGGGAGACCCAGTACTTC. It yields the protein CASSPSRETQYF.

This chain connects TRBV25-1 to TRBJ2-5; TRBD2 aligns across 11 bases. Unmatched junction bases numbered 6, after V lost 4 bases and J lost 2 bases. The CDR3 runs to 16 residues. The V gene's germline CDR1 is MGHDK and CDR2 SYGVNS. The DNA for the CDR3 is TGTGCCAGCAGTGGAACTAGCGGGAGCGGTCAAGAGACCCAGTACTTC. Protein sequence: CASSGTSGSGQETQYF.

The chain combines TRBV11-2 with TRBJ2-1, with D perhaps TRBD2 (5 bases). The CDR3 is made up of 15 amino acids. The germline gives CDR1 SGHAT, CDR2 FQNNGV. Between the trimmed V and J ends, which lost 5 bases and 8 bases, there was a span of 19 bases. CDR3: CASSARGSGVYEQFF. CDR3 bases: TGTGCCAGCAGCGCTCGGGGTTCTGGGGTTTATGAGCAGTTCTTC.

The rearrangement links TRBV28 to TRBJ2-3; the D is unclear. Trimming left V 3 bases short and J 5 bases short, with 12 bases between. The CDR3 is 14 amino acids. Germline V gene sequence: CDR1 MDHEN, CDR2 SYDVKM. CDR3 sequence reads: CASSFGQDGDTQYF. The DNA for the CDR3 is TGTGCCAGCAGTTTTGGGCAGGATGGAGATACGCAGTATTTT.

The chain uses TRBV4-1 and TRBJ1-5; 8 nucleotides line up with TRBD1. The CDR3 contains 15 residues. Germline V gives CDR1 MGHRA, CDR2 YSYEKL. V lost 4 bases to trimming and J lost 1 base; unmatched junction nucleotides: 3. The CDR3 nucleotides read TGCGCCAGCAGCCCGACAGGGGTGAGCAATCAGCCCCAGCATTTT. Protein product: CASSPTGVSNQPQHF.

This clone has a handful of counts. The gene calls are TRBV2 and TRBJ1-3; D ambiguous. The CDR3 is 13 amino acids. Germline V gene lookup returns CDR1 SNHLY and CDR2 FYNNEI. Trimming removed 8 bases at V and 4 bases at J, with 12 bases between. In DNA form, the CDR3 reads TGTGCCAGCCAGGTCGGTGGCGGAAACACCATATATTTT. This codes for CASQVGGGNTIYF.

The chain links TRBV4-1 to TRBJ2-3; D ambiguous. Germline CDR1 MGHRA, CDR2 YSYEKL. The CDR3 covers 14 residues. V lost 7 bases, J lost 2 bases, and 13 bases lay in between. The CDR3 DNA reads TGCGCCAGCAAGTTAGCCTTCCTCACAGATACGCAGTATTTT. It codes for CASKLAFLTDTQYF.

The chain couples TRBV5-4 to TRBJ2-7; TRBD1 matches 9 bases. CDR1 is SGHNT and CDR2 is YYREEE in the germline V gene (reference sequence). The CDR3 loop spans 15 amino acids. Trimming at V came to 5 bases and at J to 3 bases, leaving 9 bases not matched to a gene. CDR3 nucleotide sequence: TGTGCCAGCAGGTTCAGAACAGGGGGCGTCTACGAGCAGTACTTC. Translated, it gives CASRFRTGGVYEQYF. Looking up the rest from reference TRBV5-4 and TRBJ2-7 gives the full variable domain: ETGVTQSPTHLIKTRGQQVTLRCSSQSGHNTVSWYQQALGQGPQFIFQYYREEENGRGNFPPRFSGLQFPNYSSELNVNALELDDSALYLCASRFRTGGVYEQYFGPGTRLTVT.

This clone came up once. The chain couples TRBV30 to TRBJ2-1, with 8 bases fitting TRBD1. V lost 0 bases, J lost 7 bases, and 5 bases stayed unmatched. The CDR3 totals 14 residues. Germline loops: CDR1 GTSNPN, CDR2 SVGIG (reference sequence). The CDR3 here is CAWSVGQGANEQFF. In nucleotides, the CDR3 is TGTGCCTGGAGTGTCGGACAGGGAGCGAATGAGCAGTTCTTC.

This sequence joins TRBV5-1 and TRBJ2-1, with D possibly TRBD2 on 6 matching bases. There are 16 residues in the CDR3. The V end lost 5 bases, the J end lost 1 base, and 16 bases lay between the germline ends. Germline V CDR1 and CDR2: SGHRS, YFSETQ. Written as DNA, the CDR3 is TGCGCCAGCAGTTTTAACGGGGGAGGATCCTACAATGAGCAGTTCTTC. Protein: CASSFNGGGSYNEQFF.